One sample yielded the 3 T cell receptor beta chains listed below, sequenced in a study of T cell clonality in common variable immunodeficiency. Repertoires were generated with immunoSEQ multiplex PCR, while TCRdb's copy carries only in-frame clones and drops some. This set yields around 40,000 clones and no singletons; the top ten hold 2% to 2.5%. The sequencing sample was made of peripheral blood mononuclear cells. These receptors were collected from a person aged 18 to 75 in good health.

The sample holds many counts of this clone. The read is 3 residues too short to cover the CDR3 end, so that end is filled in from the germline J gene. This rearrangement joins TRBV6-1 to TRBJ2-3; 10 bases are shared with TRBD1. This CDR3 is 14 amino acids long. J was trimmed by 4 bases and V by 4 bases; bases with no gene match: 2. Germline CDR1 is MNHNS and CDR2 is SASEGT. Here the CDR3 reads CASSVGQGADTQYF. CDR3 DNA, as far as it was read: TGTGCCAGCAGTGTCGGACAGGGGGCAGATACG.

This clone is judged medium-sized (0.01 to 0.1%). CDR3 DNA, as far as it was read: TGTGCCAGCAGCCAAATTCTAGCGGCCAATGAG. It is translated as CASSQILAANE. The complete CDR3 sequence is CASSQILAANEQFF. The rearrangement uses TRBV14 and TRBJ2-1, with 7 bases matching TRBD2. The missing CDR3 end, 3 residues past where the read stops, is filled in from the germline J gene. Looked up from germline, CDR1 is SGHDN and CDR2 is FVKESK. There are 14 residues in the CDR3. V trimming: 2 bases; J trimming: 6 bases; junction bases outside the gene matches: 4.

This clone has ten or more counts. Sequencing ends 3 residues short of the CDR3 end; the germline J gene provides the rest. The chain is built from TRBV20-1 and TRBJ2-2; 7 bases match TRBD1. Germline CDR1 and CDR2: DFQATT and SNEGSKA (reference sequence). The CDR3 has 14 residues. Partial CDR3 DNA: TGCAGTGCCGCTACAGGGGTGACTAATGAAAAG. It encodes CSAATGVTNEK. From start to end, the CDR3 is CSAATGVTNEKLFF.